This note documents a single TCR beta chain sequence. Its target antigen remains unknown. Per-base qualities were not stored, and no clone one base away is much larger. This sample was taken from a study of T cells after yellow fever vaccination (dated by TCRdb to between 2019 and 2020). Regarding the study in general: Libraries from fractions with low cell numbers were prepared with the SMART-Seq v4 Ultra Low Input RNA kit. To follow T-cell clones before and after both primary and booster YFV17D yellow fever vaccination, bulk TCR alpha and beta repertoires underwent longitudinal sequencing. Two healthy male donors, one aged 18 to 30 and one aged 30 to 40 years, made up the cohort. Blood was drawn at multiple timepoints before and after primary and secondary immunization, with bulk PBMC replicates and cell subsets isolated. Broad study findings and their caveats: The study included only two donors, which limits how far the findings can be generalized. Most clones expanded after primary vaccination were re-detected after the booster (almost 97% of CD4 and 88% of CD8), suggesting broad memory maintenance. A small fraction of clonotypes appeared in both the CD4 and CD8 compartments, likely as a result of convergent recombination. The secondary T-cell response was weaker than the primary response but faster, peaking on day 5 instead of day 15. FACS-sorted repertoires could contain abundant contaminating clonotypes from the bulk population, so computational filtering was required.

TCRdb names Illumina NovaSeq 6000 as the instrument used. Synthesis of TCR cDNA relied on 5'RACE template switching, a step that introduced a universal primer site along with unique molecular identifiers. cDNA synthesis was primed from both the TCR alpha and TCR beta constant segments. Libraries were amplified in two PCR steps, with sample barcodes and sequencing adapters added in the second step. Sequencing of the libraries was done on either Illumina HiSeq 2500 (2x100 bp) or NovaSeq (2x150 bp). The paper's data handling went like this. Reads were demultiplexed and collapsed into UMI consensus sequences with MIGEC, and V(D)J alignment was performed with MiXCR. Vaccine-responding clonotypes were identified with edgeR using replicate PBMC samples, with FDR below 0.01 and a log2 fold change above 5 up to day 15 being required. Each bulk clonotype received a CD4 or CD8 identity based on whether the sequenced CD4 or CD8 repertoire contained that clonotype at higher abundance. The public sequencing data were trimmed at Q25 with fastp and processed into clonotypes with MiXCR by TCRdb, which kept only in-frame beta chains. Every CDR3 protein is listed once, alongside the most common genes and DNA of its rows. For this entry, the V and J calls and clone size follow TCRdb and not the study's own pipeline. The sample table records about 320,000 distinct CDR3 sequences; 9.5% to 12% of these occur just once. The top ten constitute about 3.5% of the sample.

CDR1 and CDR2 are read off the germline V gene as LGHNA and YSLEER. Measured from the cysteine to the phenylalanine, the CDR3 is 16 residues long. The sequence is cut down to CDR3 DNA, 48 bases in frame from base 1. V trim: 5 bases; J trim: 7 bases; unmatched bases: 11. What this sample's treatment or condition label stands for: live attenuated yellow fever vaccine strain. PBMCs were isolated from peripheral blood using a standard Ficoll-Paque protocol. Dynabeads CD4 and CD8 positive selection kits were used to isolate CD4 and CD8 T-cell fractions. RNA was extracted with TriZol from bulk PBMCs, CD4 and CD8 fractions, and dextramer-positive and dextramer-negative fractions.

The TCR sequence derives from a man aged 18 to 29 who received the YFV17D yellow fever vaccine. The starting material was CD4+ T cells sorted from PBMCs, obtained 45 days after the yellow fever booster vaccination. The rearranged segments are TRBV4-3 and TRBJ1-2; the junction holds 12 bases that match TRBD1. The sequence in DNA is TGCGCCAGCAGCAGACAAGGGACAGGGGGCCGAACTGGCTACACCTTC. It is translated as CASSRQGTGGRTGYTF.